This record concerns one TCR beta chain sequence. The antigen remains unidentified. The sample belongs to a study of CD8+ T cells in alopecia areata. Overall study results and limits: Mice gave a clearer picture of TCR sharing than patients did, possibly for HLA-related reasons. Normal-skin resident alphabeta T cells also appear among scalp sample sequences.

V shed 0 bases and J 1 base; nucleotides not matched to a gene: 2. CDR1 is SGHVS, CDR2 FNYEAQ, per germline. The CDR3 is 16 residues long. The treatment is: oral pan-JAK inhibitor, 5-10 mg twice daily. Extraction of RNA preceded its reverse transcription into cDNA, which served as the sequencing template. Libraries were prepared by immunoSEQ multiplex PCR; TCRdb keeps only in-frame clonotypes and omits some of them. The table shows 120,000 to 150,000 clones, with around four fifths occurring only once. This sequence joins TRBV7-6 and TRBJ1-2; the match to TRBD1 covers 10 bases. This receptor was taken from a human donor with alopecia areata. The sample was CD8+ T cells sorted from blood, taken at week 4, from a patient treated with tofacitinib. The CDR3 nucleotides read TGTGCCAGCAGCTTAGCTGGGACAGGGGATAACTATGGCTACACCTTC. It yields the protein CASSLAGTGDNYGYTF.